A single sample is the source of the 22 T cell receptor beta chains below, sequenced in a study of T cells expressing NK-cell markers. From its re-call of the 5' RACE reads, TCRdb lists each CDR3 protein once, without DNA. The sample table sets out 140,000 to 150,000 distinct CDR3 sequences. The sequencing sample was made of blood T cells: a sorted CD56 or NKG2C T cell subset, CD4+ or CD8+ T cells, or bulk PBMC T cells (not recorded which). The source of these receptors is a man between 18 and 29 years old in good health.

The chain employs TRBV14 and TRBJ2-2. The germline V gene has CDR1 SGHDN and CDR2 FVKESK. The CDR3 has 14 amino acids. This CDR3 is CASSQGTNTGELFF. The full variable domain, its missing parts supplied by reference TRBV14 and TRBJ2-2, is EAGVTQFPSHSVIEKGQTVTLRCDPISGHDNLYWYRRVMGKEIKFLLHFVKESKQDESGMPNNRFLAERTGGTYSTLKVQPAELEDSGVYFCASSQGTNTGELFFGEGSRLTVL.

This chain uses TRBV4-3 with TRBJ2-2; lacking DNA, the TRBD1 call made by TCRdb goes unchecked. This CDR3 has 14 amino acids. The germline CDR1 and CDR2 sequences are LGHNA and YSLEER. CDR3 protein: CASTPNGGDWELFF.

This chain links TRBV19 with TRBJ2-1; checking the TCRdb D call of TRBD2 is not possible without DNA. The CDR3 consists of 13 residues. CDR1 is LNHDA, CDR2 SQIVND, per germline (reference sequence). The CDR3 sequence: CASSILPTNEQFF.

V and J are TRBV2 and TRBJ2-2. Per germline, CDR1 SNHLY and CDR2 FYNNEI. The CDR3 loop spans 14 amino acids. CDR3 loop: CASEGSFNTGELFF.

The chain has TRBV5-5 and TRBJ2-7; no DNA is available, so the TRBD1 call from TCRdb remains unchecked. CDR3 size: 14 residues. Germline values: CDR1 SGHKS, CDR2 YYEKEE (reference sequence). Here the CDR3 reads CASTTWGGPYEQYF.

The V gene is TRBV5-6, the J gene TRBJ2-1; checking the TCRdb D call of TRBD1 is not possible without DNA. The CDR3 is made up of 18 amino acids. The germline gives CDR1 SGHDT, CDR2 YYEEEE. CDR3 amino acids: CASSGGISGARYYNEQFF.

The chain is built from TRBV2 and TRBJ1-5. The germline V gene has CDR1 SNHLY and CDR2 FYNNEI. CDR3 length equals 14 residues. CDR3 sequence: CASSEAQVLRSQHF.

The gene calls are TRBV7-6 and TRBJ2-7; TCRdb names TRBD1, which stays unverified in the absence of DNA. Germline V gives CDR1 SGHVS, CDR2 FNYEAQ. This CDR3 is 15 amino acids long. CDR3 sequence: CASSPGPMDPYEQYF.

The chain has TRBV7-2 and TRBJ2-3; the D call from TCRdb, TRBD2, cannot be confirmed without DNA. Germline CDR1 and CDR2: SGHTA and FQGNSA. The CDR3 is 16 residues long. The CDR3 sequence: CASSPLRAGPTDTQYF.

The chain joins TRBV15 to TRBJ2-5; TCRdb's D call of TRBD1 is untestable without DNA. From germline, CDR1 is LNHNV and CDR2 YYDKDF (reference sequence). CDR3 length equals 16 residues. The chain's CDR3 is CATSKPGHLNQETQYF.

V is TRBV5-1 and J is TRBJ2-5; lacking DNA, the TRBD1 call made by TCRdb goes unchecked. This CDR3 has 13 amino acids. Germline assignment: CDR1 SGHRS and CDR2 YFSETQ. The CDR3 reads CASRRGYQETQYF. Complete variable domain (other parts from reference TRBV5-1 and TRBJ2-5): KAGVTQTPRYLIKTRGQQVTLSCSPISGHRSVSWYQQTPGQGLQFLFEYFSETQRNKGNFPGRFSGRQFSNSRSEMNVSTLELGDSALYLCASRRGYQETQYFGPGTRLLVL.

The gene calls are TRBV12-3 or TRBV12-4 and TRBJ1-5; TCRdb indicates TRBD1, and absent DNA this call remains unverified. There are 15 residues in the CDR3. The CDR3 region is CASSPGTISNQPQHF.

The V gene is TRBV10-3, the J gene TRBJ2-2; TCRdb calls TRBD1, which cannot be checked without DNA. The germline V gene has CDR1 ENHRY and CDR2 SYGVKD. The CDR3 has 13 residues. CDR3 loop: CAIKITGTGELFF.

The chain is built from TRBV27 and TRBJ2-1; lacking DNA, the TRBD2 call made by TCRdb goes unchecked. Germline CDR1 MNHEY, CDR2 SMNVEV (reference sequence). This CDR3 region has 13 residues. The CDR3 is CASSWGGNNEQFF.

The chain joins TRBV12-3 or TRBV12-4 to TRBJ1-4; checking the TCRdb D call of TRBD1 is not possible without DNA. There are 16 residues in the CDR3. The CDR3 sequence: CASSHAMGGLKEKLFF.

This sequence joins TRBV7-2 and TRBJ2-1. This CDR3 has 14 residues. The V gene's germline CDR1 is SGHTA and CDR2 FQGNSA. The CDR3: CASSLEAAYNEQFF.

The rearrangement joins TRBV29-1 to TRBJ2-1; the D call of TRBD2 rests on TCRdb alone, since no DNA is present to check it. Germline V CDR1 and CDR2: SQVTM, ANQGSEA. There are 22 residues in the CDR3. This CDR3 reads CSGLPGLAGGPSTRSSYNEQFF.

The chain combines TRBV27 with TRBJ2-1; TCRdb gives TRBD1 as the D gene, but with no DNA this cannot be confirmed. The CDR3 is 16 residues long. CDR1 and CDR2 (germline): MNHEY, SMNVEV (reference sequence). Here the CDR3 reads CASSFLRESSYNEQFF.

This sequence joins TRBV11-2 and TRBJ2-1; TCRdb's D gene call, TRBD1, goes unchecked for lack of DNA. Germline V gene sequence: CDR1 SGHAT, CDR2 FQNNGV. The CDR3 has 16 amino acids. The CDR3 sequence is CASSVSTGLSYNEQFF.

V gene TRBV9 combines with J gene TRBJ1-5; the D call of TRBD1 rests on TCRdb alone, since no DNA is present to check it. The CDR3 length is 16 residues. The germline gives CDR1 SGDLS, CDR2 YYNGEE. CDR3 sequence: CASSVGTGVSNQPQHF.

The chain uses TRBV7-9 and TRBJ2-7; TCRdb indicates TRBD1, and absent DNA this call remains unverified. This CDR3 has 14 amino acids. Looked up from germline, CDR1 is SEHNR and CDR2 is FQNEAQ (reference sequence). Here the CDR3 reads CASSEGQIPYEQYF.

The rearrangement joins TRBV6-2 or TRBV6-3 to TRBJ2-3; TCRdb proposes TRBD1, but this gene call is untestable without DNA. Germline values: CDR1 MNHEY, CDR2 SVGEGT. CDR3 length: 16 residues. CDR3 amino acids: CASRRLRGPYGDTQYF.